This T cell receptor (beta chain) was found in a study of T cell changes during pregnancy in multiple sclerosis. The protocol was immunoSEQ multiplex PCR, while the TCRdb copy is restricted to in-frame clones and leaves out a portion. The sample lists about 47,000 clones, approximately 90% occurring once. This TCR was sampled from a female donor with multiple sclerosis, enrolled in a pregnancy study. Here the sequenced sample was peripheral blood, taken in the first trimester of pregnancy.

The CDR3 reads CASSLQGQETQYF. The DNA of the CDR3 is TGTGCCAGCAGCTTACAGGGTCAGGAGACCCAGTACTTC. The J gene is TRBJ2-5, the V gene TRBV13; TRBD1 might be the D (5 bases). The CDR3 is 13 amino acids. V was pared by 2 bases and J by 5 bases, with 9 bases between. Germline-derived CDR1 and CDR2 are PRHDT and FYEKMQ (reference sequence).